Below are 26 T cell receptor beta chains sequenced from a single sample in a study of beta chain features in type 1 diabetes. Isolated RNA was reverse transcribed in full, so expressed TCRB transcripts were sequenced. Some clones are missing from TCRdb's copy, which holds only in-frame ones; the method was immunoSEQ multiplex PCR. Here the sample spans 150,000 to 200,000 clones, less than 9.5% being singletons. Source material: central memory CD4+ T cells from blood. The receptors stem from a woman under 30 in good health.

This clone occurred a few times. This sequence joins TRBV6-6 and TRBJ1-5, with D perhaps TRBD1 (5 bases). V lost 7 bases to trimming and J lost 0 bases, with 13 bases between them. This CDR3 spans 15 amino acids. Germline loops: CDR1 MNHNY, CDR2 SVGAGI (reference sequence). CDR3 sequence: CASIGGAYSNQPQHF. The DNA for the CDR3 is TGTGCCAGCATCGGCGGGGCGTATAGCAATCAGCCCCAGCATTTT.

This chain links TRBV6-1 with TRBJ2-3; a possible D gene is TRBD2 (7 bases). V was shortened by 7 bases and J by 6 bases, with 11 bases between the two germline ends. This CDR3 is built from 12 residues. Looked up from germline, CDR1 is MNHNS and CDR2 is SASEGT. The CDR3 DNA follows: TGTGCCAGCAAGGGGGGGAGTGATACGCAGTATTTT. It encodes CASKGGSDTQYF.

This clone occurred a few times. In DNA form, the CDR3 reads TGCAGCGTTTTCCGGACGGCGGGGGAGCAGTACTTC. This encodes CSVFRTAGEQYF. The chain employs TRBV29-1 and TRBJ2-7; perhaps TRBD2 as D (6 bases). Trimming took 5 bases from V and 7 from J, leaving 15 bases between them. CDR1 is SQVTM and CDR2 is ANQGSEA in the germline V gene. CDR3 length: 12 amino acids.

The chain joins TRBV2 to TRBJ2-1; tentatively, D is TRBD2 (6 bases). V dropped 8 bases and J dropped 4 bases, with 12 bases sitting between them. Germline V gives CDR1 SNHLY, CDR2 FYNNEI. The CDR3 extends over 13 amino acids. For the CDR3, the DNA is TGTGCCAGCGGGCGGGAAGCGTACAATGAGCAGTTCTTC. This gives the protein CASGREAYNEQFF. The complete variable domain, with remaining parts taken from reference TRBV2 and TRBJ2-1, reads EPEVTQTPSHQVTQMGQEVILRCVPISNHLYFYWYRQILGQKVEFLVSFYNNEISEKSEIFDDQFSVERPDGSNFTLKIRSTKLEDSAMYFCASGREAYNEQFFGPGTRLTVL.

Comments on this clone: The same CDR3 also results from other DNA sequences found in this sample. The chain recombines TRBV5-1 with TRBJ2-2; D is unresolved. Deletions cut 1 base from V and 0 bases from J, with 7 bases between. Looked up from germline, CDR1 is SGHRS and CDR2 is YFSETQ. The CDR3 sequence is 15 residues long. For the CDR3, the DNA is TGCGCCAGCAGCTTGAGCTCGCCGAACACCGGGGAGCTGTTTTTT. It translates to CASSLSSPNTGELFF.

This rearrangement joins TRBV19 to TRBJ1-1, with D hard to call. Looked up from germline, CDR1 is LNHDA and CDR2 is SQIVND (reference sequence). V was shortened by 1 base and J by 4 bases, with 13 bases between the two germline ends. This CDR3 region has 15 residues. The CDR3 here is CASSIVVGRGTEAFF. CDR3 nucleotides: TGTGCCAGTAGTATAGTGGTGGGGAGAGGCACTGAAGCTTTCTTT.

This clone was detected many times. V usage is TRBV13 and J usage is TRBJ2-7; TRBD1 matches at 12 bases. Looked up from germline, CDR1 is PRHDT and CDR2 is FYEKMQ (reference sequence). The CDR3 consists of 15 residues. The trim removed 6 bases at V and 5 bases at J, leaving 8 bases unmatched. CDR3 in DNA: TGTGCCAGCAGAGTGTCGGGACAGGGGGCGAACGAGCAGTACTTC. Residues: CASRVSGQGANEQYF.

This CDR3 is CAGRDNNYEQYF. In DNA, the CDR3 is TGTGCCGGCCGGGACAATAATTACGAGCAGTACTTC. J is TRBJ2-7 and V is TRBV2; D possibly corresponds to TRBD1 (6 bases). Trimming pared 11 bases from V and 4 bases from J, leaving 15 bases between. This CDR3 comprises 12 residues. The germline V gene has CDR1 SNHLY and CDR2 FYNNEI. The variable domain in full, with the rest retrieved from reference TRBV2 and TRBJ2-7, is EPEVTQTPSHQVTQMGQEVILRCVPISNHLYFYWYRQILGQKVEFLVSFYNNEISEKSEIFDDQFSVERPDGSNFTLKIRSTKLEDSAMYFCAGRDNNYEQYFGPGTRLTVT.

V and J are TRBV5-1 and TRBJ2-1; 10 positions match TRBD2. The CDR3 length is 16 residues. Germline V CDR1 and CDR2: SGHRS, YFSETQ. Losses at the gene ends were 4 bases for V and 4 bases for J; bases not matched to a gene: 8. This CDR3 reads CASSPSSGRPYNEQFF. The CDR3 DNA is TGCGCCAGCAGCCCGTCTAGCGGGAGACCTTACAATGAGCAGTTCTTC.

V usage is TRBV7-3 and J usage is TRBJ2-3, with 13 bases that match TRBD2. The junction had 8 bases not matched to a gene; V was cut back by 6 bases and J by 5 bases. CDR3 length: 16 amino acids. Germline V gene lookup returns CDR1 SGHTA and CDR2 FQGTGA. The CDR3 here is CASSTSGGARGDTQYF. The CDR3 DNA is TGTGCCAGCAGTACTAGCGGGGGGGCCAGGGGAGATACGCAGTATTTT.

This clone appeared a few times. This rearrangement joins TRBV14 to TRBJ2-3, with TRBD2 matching 7 bases. The ends lost 1 base at V and 9 bases at J; junction bases unmatched: 7. Germline assignment: CDR1 SGHDN and CDR2 FVKESK. This CDR3 contains 14 residues. The CDR3 here is CASSQGAAGPTQYF. CDR3 bases: TGTGCCAGCAGCCAAGGCGCAGCGGGGCCCACGCAGTATTTT.

The J gene is TRBJ2-3, the V gene TRBV2; D might be TRBD2 (5 bases). Germline-derived CDR1 and CDR2 are SNHLY and FYNNEI. This CDR3 contains 14 residues. Trimming removed 2 bases from V and 4 bases from J, with 10 bases in between. The CDR3 here is CASSENTRADTQYF. The CDR3 nucleotides read TGTGCCAGCAGTGAAAATACTAGGGCAGATACGCAGTATTTT.

The sample holds a few counts of this clone. In nucleotides, the CDR3 is TGTGCCAGCTACAGGGGAGGCGACTATGGCTACACCTTC. Protein product: CASYRGGDYGYTF. The chain links TRBV6-1 to TRBJ1-2, with TRBD1 matching 7 bases. The CDR3 is 13 amino acids. V lost 8 bases, J lost 3 bases, and 6 bases stayed unmatched. Germline lookup yields CDR1 MNHNS and CDR2 SASEGT.

Only a few counts were recorded for this clone. The rearrangement links TRBV30 to TRBJ1-5; the D gene is possibly TRBD1 (5 bases). The CDR3 extends over 11 amino acids. Germline V lookup: CDR1 GTSNPN, CDR2 SVGIG (reference sequence). The V and J ends lost 7 bases and 1 base respectively, with 5 bases between them. CDR3 loop: CASGSNQPQHF. The CDR3, as DNA: TGTGCCTCAGGGAGCAATCAGCCCCAGCATTTT. The whole variable domain, remainder taken from reference TRBV30 and TRBJ1-5, is SQTIHQWPATLVQPVGSPLSLECTVEGTSNPNLYWYRQAAGRGLQLLFYSVGIGQISSEVPQNLSASRPQDRQFILSSKKLLLSDSGFYLCASGSNQPQHFGDGTRLSIL.

The chain couples TRBV19 to TRBJ1-1, with 7 positions matching TRBD1. With V trimmed by 6 bases and J by 4 bases, 8 bases remained unmatched. This CDR3 spans 14 amino acids. Germline V gene lookup returns CDR1 LNHDA and CDR2 SQIVND (reference sequence). The CDR3 DNA reads as TGTGCCAGTAGCAATACAGGGGCGGGCACTGAAGCTTTCTTT. This sequence encodes CASSNTGAGTEAFF.

This clone was counted a few times. This sequence joins TRBV5-6 and TRBJ2-1; 12 bases match TRBD2. This CDR3 comprises 14 residues. The ends lost 3 bases at V and 8 bases at J; junction bases unmatched: 3. CDR1 and CDR2 from the germline V gene are SGHDT and YYEEEE. CDR3 sequence reads: CASSSLAGGDEQFF. CDR3 nucleotides: TGTGCCAGCAGCTCACTAGCGGGGGGAGATGAGCAGTTCTTC.

This chain joins TRBV14 and TRBJ1-4, with 9 bases aligning to TRBD1. J gave up 3 bases and V 4 bases, and 0 bases lay outside the gene matches. This CDR3 comprises 14 residues. CDR1 and CDR2 from the germline V gene are SGHDN and FVKESK. DNA for the CDR3: TGTGCCAGCAGCCGGACAGGGGCTAATGAAAAACTGTTTTTT. Its translation is CASSRTGANEKLFF.

V is TRBV5-1 and J is TRBJ2-1, with 8 bases that match TRBD1. CDR1 SGHRS and CDR2 YFSETQ come from the germline V gene. Losses at the gene ends were 2 bases for V and 7 bases for J; bases not matched to a gene: 8. The CDR3 loop spans 15 amino acids. The CDR3 loop is CASSFRTGSPNEQFF. The CDR3, as DNA: TGCGCCAGCAGCTTTCGGACAGGGTCGCCGAATGAGCAGTTCTTC.

The chain couples TRBV9 to TRBJ1-5; a weak D match, TRBD1 (6 bases). The CDR3 sequence is 13 residues long. V was shortened by 5 bases and J by 5 bases, with 11 bases between the two germline ends. Germline loops: CDR1 SGDLS, CDR2 YYNGEE. The CDR3 coding sequence is TGTGCCAGCAGTGGGGACAATTATCAGCCCCAGCATTTT. Its protein product is CASSGDNYQPQHF. Full variable domain (rest looked up from reference TRBV9 and TRBJ1-5): DSGVTQTPKHLITATGQRVTLRCSPRSGDLSVYWYQQSLDQGLQFLIQYYNGEERAKGNILERFSAQQFPDLHSELNLSSLELGDSALYFCASSGDNYQPQHFGDGTRLSIL.

The rearrangement uses TRBV7-2 and TRBJ2-1; D possibly corresponds to TRBD2 (6 bases). CDR1 is SGHTA and CDR2 is FQGNSA in the germline V gene. V was trimmed by 1 base and J by 8 bases, leaving 18 bases between them. The CDR3 is 16 amino acids. CDR3 protein: CASSLVGLASGDEQFF. The CDR3, as DNA: TGTGCCAGCAGCTTAGTGGGGCTAGCGAGTGGGGATGAGCAGTTCTTC.

This clone has only a few counts. The V and J genes are TRBV5-1 and TRBJ2-5; the match to TRBD2 covers 7 bases. Germline CDR1 is SGHRS and CDR2 is YFSETQ. J lost 5 bases, V lost 5 bases, and 9 bases had no gene match. The CDR3 sequence is 14 residues long. This chain's CDR3 is CASSHGSGEETQYF. CDR3 sequence (DNA): TGCGCCAGCAGTCACGGGAGCGGGGAGGAGACCCAGTACTTC.

Comments on this clone: At the DNA level, this CDR3 is encoded by other sequences in the same sample as well. The rearrangement links TRBV7-2 to TRBJ1-1; D gene uncertain. This CDR3 has 13 amino acids. Trimming shortened V by 1 base and J by 0 bases, and 3 bases separated the two germline ends. Germline lookup yields CDR1 SGHTA and CDR2 FQGNSA. CDR3 region: CASSLGMNTEAFF. As DNA, the CDR3 is TGTGCCAGCAGCTTAGGTATGAACACTGAAGCTTTCTTT. The variable domain in full, completed from reference TRBV7-2 and TRBJ1-1, reads GAGVSQSPSNKVTEKGKDVELRCDPISGHTALYWYRQSLGQGLEFLIYFQGNSAPDKSGLPSDRFSAERTGGSVSTLTIQRTQQEDSAVYLCASSLGMNTEAFFGQGTRLTVV.

This clone was counted between two and nine times. The chain joins TRBV2 to TRBJ1-6; a weak D match, TRBD1 (6 bases). V lost 2 bases, J lost 9 bases, and 17 bases lay in between. Looked up from germline, CDR1 is SNHLY and CDR2 is FYNNEI. The CDR3 is made up of 16 amino acids. The CDR3 here is CASSETGRASGSPLHF. As DNA, the CDR3 is TGTGCCAGCAGTGAAACAGGGAGGGCCTCCGGTTCACCCCTCCACTTT.

This clone was detected a few times. The chain couples TRBV4-2 to TRBJ1-4; 8 nucleotides line up with TRBD1. Trimming removed 3 bases from V and 5 bases from J; junction bases left unmatched: 11. Germline values: CDR1 LGHNA, CDR2 YNFKEQ. This CDR3 contains 17 residues. This CDR3 reads CASSQKTGTGANEKLFF. The CDR3 DNA sequence: TGTGCCAGCAGCCAGAAAACCGGGACAGGAGCAAATGAAAAACTGTTTTTT.

Ten or more counts support this clone. The chain joins TRBV6-5 to TRBJ2-5; 11 nucleotides agree with TRBD2. Germline V gene sequence: CDR1 MNHEY, CDR2 SVGAGI. The CDR3 contains 15 residues. J lost 4 bases, V lost 5 bases, and 6 bases had no gene match. CDR3 region: CASSPMTSGAETQYF. The CDR3 bases are TGTGCCAGCAGTCCCATGACTAGCGGGGCAGAGACCCAGTACTTC.

This clone was recorded a few times. V gene TRBV28 combines with J gene TRBJ1-1; the D gene is possibly TRBD1 (5 bases). The CDR3 sequence is 12 residues long. Germline-derived CDR1 and CDR2 are MDHEN and SYDVKM. Trimming shortened V by 6 bases and J by 8 bases, and 13 bases separated the two germline ends. The DNA for the CDR3 is TGTGCCAGCAGGGGGCAGGGAATGGAAGCTTTCTTT. This sequence encodes CASRGQGMEAFF.